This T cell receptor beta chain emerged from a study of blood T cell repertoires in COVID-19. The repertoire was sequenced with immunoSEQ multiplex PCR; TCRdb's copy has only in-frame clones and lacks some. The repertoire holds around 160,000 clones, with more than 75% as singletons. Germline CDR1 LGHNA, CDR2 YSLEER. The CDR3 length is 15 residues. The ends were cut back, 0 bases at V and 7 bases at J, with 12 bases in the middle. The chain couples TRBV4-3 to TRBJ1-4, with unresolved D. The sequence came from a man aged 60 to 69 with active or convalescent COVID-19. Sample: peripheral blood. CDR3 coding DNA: TGCGCCAGCAGCCAAGAACTCCTTACCGGTGAAAAACTGTTTTTT. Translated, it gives CASSQELLTGEKLFF.